This T cell receptor beta chain comes out of a study of T cells in Graves' hyperthyroidism and ophthalmopathy. With a duration under 2 months, the hyperthyroidism was newly diagnosed in patients aged 18 to 65. Researchers took RNA transcripts and amplified the TCR beta CDR3 regions from them. First-round RT-PCR with HTBI primers amplified the TCR CDR3 region. TCRdb recomputed calls from the multiplex PCR reads with MiXCR, one row per CDR3 protein. This repertoire shows around 300,000 distinct CDR3 sequences, 13% to 15% found once; its top ten account for roughly 31%. This clonotype was detected many times. A read error may account for a junction end that differs from germline. Germline loops: CDR1 MNHEY, CDR2 SMNVEV (reference sequence). CDR3 length: 14 amino acids.

Sequenced material: blood. The V call is TRBV27, the J call TRBJ2-3, with no clear D. The sequence derives from a woman aged 45-65 years with Graves' hyperthyroidism that later progressed to Graves' ophthalmopathy. The CDR3: CASGLGGNTDTQYF. The CDR3 bases are TGTGCCAGCGGTTTAGGCGGAAACACAGATACGCAGTATTTT.